This TCR beta chain came from a study of PD-1 blockade in classical Hodgkin lymphoma (dated by TCRdb to about 2020). Concerning the study at large: Nivolumab dosing was 3 mg/kg intravenously every 2 weeks, continuing until either disease progression or unacceptable toxicity. To define a peripheral blood immune signature of response to PD-1 blockade in classical Hodgkin lymphoma, the study combined TCR beta sequencing with CyTOF.

In light of the paper, this sample's time point label describes: cycle 4 day 1 (C4D1), after five to seven weeks of nivolumab. Every trial patient had relapsed following autologous stem cell transplantation, and prior brentuximab vedotin exposure was what differed among cohorts A, B and C. Magnetic negative selection with a Miltenyi CD4+ T cell isolation kit was used to purify CD4+ T cells from thawed PBMCs. The trial cohort comprised roughly 50 patients with relapsed/refractory classical Hodgkin lymphoma whose best overall responses were complete response, partial response or progressive disease. Single-agent nivolumab was administered to trial patients in the multi-cohort phase II CheckMate 205 trial. Best overall response was determined by an independent review committee according to the 2007 International Working Group response criteria. Trial PBMCs were collected immediately before nivolumab initiation (C1D1) and during therapy at cycle 2 day 1 and cycle 4 day 1. After peripheral blood was drawn into 8 mL Vacutainer Cell Preparation Tubes, PBMCs were isolated by centrifugation and then cryopreserved. Purified CD4+ and CD8+ fractions were generated only in cases for which an additional PBMC sample was available. Magnetically labelled cells were removed on LS columns in a quadroMACS separator, and the flow-through was collected as the purified fraction.

The V end loses 3 bases and the J end loses 0 bases, and a stretch of 11 bases separates them. Looking up the germline V gene yields CDR1 KGHSH and CDR2 LQKENI. From the cysteine through the phenylalanine, the CDR3 covers 15 amino acids. Of all the DNA, just the CDR3 is kept, 45 bases in frame from base 1. Overall study outcomes, separate from this receptor: The study covered only a single clinical trial cohort, and the causes of the repertoire differences, possibly disease activity or prior therapy, were still not defined. Trial patients achieving complete response had baseline diversity similar to newly diagnosed patients, whereas partial responders and progressors had significantly lower diversity. Baseline TCR diversity was reported to be lower in newly diagnosed patients than in healthy donors, and even lower in relapsed/refractory patients. Lower diversity was observed in patients in whom nivolumab was started less than 1 year after ASCT, and these patients were excluded from later analyses so that confounding by immune reconstitution would be avoided. A significant rise by C4D1 was seen in CD4+ but not CD8+ TCR diversity (p=0.0027 vs p=0.16), with the rise being most apparent in complete responders (p=0.02).

The Qiagen DNeasy kit was used to extract genomic DNA from unsorted PBMCs and from the negatively selected CD4+ and CD8+ fractions. TCR beta CDR3 regions were subjected to amplification by immunoSEQ multiplex PCR with primers that anneal to V and J segments. A synthetic immune receptor repertoire was used to minimize amplification bias, and remaining bias was computationally removed after sequencing. The authors processed their data as follows. Repertoire diversity was quantified as the Shannon entropy index using custom Python scripts. Unsorted, CD4+ and CD8+ repertoires were analyzed separately, except in combined analyses where CD4+ and CD8+ sequences were merged in silico. Clonal expansion was defined as at least a 2-fold frequency increase after treatment relative to C1D1, with a pseudocount of 0.5 for undetected baseline clones. Singleton clones were defined as clones with 0 or 1 copy at C1D1, and non-singleton clones were defined as clones with 2 or more copies. By matching protein sequences in sorted samples from the same patient, clones expanded in unsorted samples were annotated as CD4+, CD8+ or unknown. Diversity changes from C1D1 to C4D1 were tested in paired samples using Wilcoxon tests. TCRdb carries this immuneACCESS record with in-frame sequences only. Its versions omit some clonotypes, under half of them owing to an unresolved V gene in the studies checked, with the rest unexplained. Clone size and V and J calls were adopted from that table, with D and trimming inferred from the DNA. This sample comprises tens of thousands of clones, 80% to 85% of them detected only once. The ten most abundant clones make up around 3.1% of the sample.

In regard to this clone: This clone's antigen is unknown. No base-level quality is on record; no much larger clone is a single base apart.

This sample comprised CD4+ T cells from blood, obtained before the fourth cycle of nivolumab. This TCR derives from a human donor with classical Hodgkin lymphoma. The rearrangement combines TRBV18 with TRBJ1-1, with TRBD1 as a weak D call on 6 bases. The CDR3 region: CASSPRQGMNTEAFF. The DNA sequence follows: TGTGCCAGCTCACCGAGGCAGGGGATGAACACTGAAGCTTTCTTT.